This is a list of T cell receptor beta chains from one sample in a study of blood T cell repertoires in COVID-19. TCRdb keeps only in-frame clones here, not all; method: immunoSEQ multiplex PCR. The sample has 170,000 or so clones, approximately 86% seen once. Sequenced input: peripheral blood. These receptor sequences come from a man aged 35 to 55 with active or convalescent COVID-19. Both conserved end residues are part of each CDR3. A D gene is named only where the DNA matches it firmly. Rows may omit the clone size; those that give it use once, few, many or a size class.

CDR3nt: TGTGCCAGCAGCCCCGGGGGGAGCGACATGACCTCCTACGAGCAGTACTTC; CDR3aa: CASSPGGSDMTSYEQYF; v_gene: TRBV11-2; d_gene: TRBD2; len: 17; abundance: -; j_gene: TRBJ2-7
CDR3nt: TGTGCCAGCGCTAGCGGGTACTACGAGCAGTACTTC; CDR3aa: CASASGYYEQYF; v_gene: TRBV6-5; d_gene: TRBD2; len: 12; abundance: -; j_gene: TRBJ2-7
CDR3nt: TGTGCCAGCAGCGACCGGGACAGGGCAGACTATGGCTACACCTTC; CDR3aa: CASSDRDRADYGYTF; v_gene: TRBV5-8; d_gene: TRBD1; len: 15; abundance: -; j_gene: TRBJ1-2
CDR3nt: TGTGCCAGCAGCCGGCCGGGACAGGGAGCTGAAAAACTGTTTTTT; CDR3aa: CASSRPGQGAEKLFF; v_gene: TRBV6-2/TRBV6-3; d_gene: TRBD1; len: 15; abundance: -; j_gene: TRBJ1-4
CDR3nt: TGTGCCAGCAGTGAAGGTAGTTCCGGAAACACCATATATTTT; CDR3aa: CASSEGSSGNTIYF; v_gene: TRBV6-1; d_gene: -; len: 14; abundance: -; j_gene: TRBJ1-3
CDR3nt: TGTGCCAGCAGTCCAGGACTAGCGGGGGGGAATGAGCAGTTCTTC; CDR3aa: CASSPGLAGGNEQFF; v_gene: TRBV27; d_gene: TRBD2; len: 15; abundance: once; j_gene: TRBJ2-1
CDR3nt: TGTGCCAGCAGTAACTCTAGCGTCCTCAGCACAGATACGCAGTATTTT; CDR3aa: CASSNSSVLSTDTQYF; v_gene: TRBV25-1; d_gene: -; len: 16; abundance: -; j_gene: TRBJ2-3
CDR3nt: TGTGCCAGCAGCTTTCCTGACAGGTTCGAGCAGTACTTC; CDR3aa: CASSFPDRFEQYF; v_gene: TRBV7-9; d_gene: -; len: 13; abundance: -; j_gene: TRBJ2-7
CDR3nt: TGCGCCAGCAGCTTGGGGGACAGAGACTACAATGAGCAGTTCTTC; CDR3aa: CASSLGDRDYNEQFF; v_gene: TRBV5-1; d_gene: TRBD1; len: 15; abundance: few; j_gene: TRBJ2-1
CDR3nt: TGTGCCAGCAGTTCGGACAGGGGGTTGTCGACCCAGCATTTT; CDR3aa: CASSSDRGLSTQHF; v_gene: TRBV5-8; d_gene: TRBD1; len: 14; abundance: -; j_gene: TRBJ1-5
CDR3nt: TGTGCCAGCAGCGAGACAGGTGAGAGGCAGCCCCAGCATTTT; CDR3aa: CASSETGERQPQHF; v_gene: TRBV2; d_gene: -; len: 14; abundance: -; j_gene: TRBJ1-5
CDR3nt: TGTGCCAGCAGGGCCGACAGGGCCACTGAAGCTTTCTTT; CDR3aa: CASRADRATEAFF; v_gene: TRBV27; d_gene: TRBD1; len: 13; abundance: -; j_gene: TRBJ1-1
CDR3nt: TGTGCCAGTAGTATCAGTAATCAGCCCCAGCATTTT; CDR3aa: CASSISNQPQHF; v_gene: TRBV19; d_gene: -; len: 12; abundance: -; j_gene: TRBJ1-5
CDR3nt: TGTGCCAGCAGCGGGGGGGGCACTGAAGCTTTCTTT; CDR3aa: CASSGGGTEAFF; v_gene: TRBV27; d_gene: -; len: 12; abundance: -; j_gene: TRBJ1-1
CDR3nt: TGTGCCAGCAGTTACAGGGAGCAAGAAAAACTGTTTTTT; CDR3aa: CASSYREQEKLFF; v_gene: TRBV12-3/TRBV12-4; d_gene: -; len: 13; abundance: -; j_gene: TRBJ1-4
CDR3nt: TGTGCCAGCAGCTTCCGCGAAGTAGGGGACAATGAGCAGTTCTTC; CDR3aa: CASSFREVGDNEQFF; v_gene: TRBV3-1/TRBV3-2; d_gene: -; len: 15; abundance: -; j_gene: TRBJ2-1
CDR3nt: TGTGCCAGCTCAGAACAGGGTCGGTGGGATGAGCAGTTCTTC; CDR3aa: CASSEQGRWDEQFF; v_gene: TRBV18; d_gene: -; len: 14; abundance: -; j_gene: TRBJ2-1
CDR3nt: TGTGCCAGCAGCCCCATCGGAGGGACGGGGGCCAACGTCCTGACTTTC; CDR3aa: CASSPIGGTGANVLTF; v_gene: TRBV11-3; d_gene: -; len: 16; abundance: once; j_gene: TRBJ2-6
CDR3nt: TGCGCCAGCAGCCCCCGGGGGAGGGTCCGGACCTTC; CDR3aa: CASSPRGRVRTF; v_gene: TRBV4-1; d_gene: -; len: 12; abundance: -; j_gene: TRBJ1-2
CDR3nt: TGTGCCAGCAGGCGGGGTAACCATCAAGAGACCCAGTACTTC; CDR3aa: CASRRGNHQETQYF; v_gene: TRBV5-6; d_gene: -; len: 14; abundance: -; j_gene: TRBJ2-5
CDR3nt: TGTGCCAGCAGTGAGGGACTAGTAAAGTACGAGCAGTACTTC; CDR3aa: CASSEGLVKYEQYF; v_gene: TRBV6-1; d_gene: TRBD2; len: 14; abundance: -; j_gene: TRBJ2-7
CDR3nt: TGTGCCAGCAGCTTGTTAGGGGGCACCCAGTACTTC; CDR3aa: CASSLLGGTQYF; v_gene: TRBV7-3; d_gene: TRBD1; len: 12; abundance: -; j_gene: TRBJ2-5
CDR3nt: TGCAGCGTCAAGGGACTAGCGGAGCAGTACTTC; CDR3aa: CSVKGLAEQYF; v_gene: TRBV29-1; d_gene: TRBD2; len: 11; abundance: -; j_gene: TRBJ2-7
CDR3nt: TGTGCCAGCAGTGAAGCGGAGGGGGCCCCACGGCCCCAGCATTTT; CDR3aa: CASSEAEGAPRPQHF; v_gene: TRBV6-1; d_gene: TRBD1; len: 15; abundance: -; j_gene: TRBJ1-5
CDR3nt: TGTGCCAGCACCTATCCCGGGGGAACCCGCACCGGGGAGCTGTTTTTT; CDR3aa: CASTYPGGTRTGELFF; v_gene: TRBV7-2; d_gene: -; len: 16; abundance: once; j_gene: TRBJ2-2
CDR3nt: TGTGCCAGCAGCTTGGGGACAGTCGACACTGAAGCTTTCTTT; CDR3aa: CASSLGTVDTEAFF; v_gene: TRBV5-6; d_gene: -; len: 14; abundance: -; j_gene: TRBJ1-1
CDR3nt: TGTGCCAGCAGAACAGGGTCGAGTCAGCCCCAGCATTTT; CDR3aa: CASRTGSSQPQHF; v_gene: TRBV2; d_gene: -; len: 13; abundance: -; j_gene: TRBJ1-5
CDR3nt: TGTGCTAGTGGTTTTCGGGGTCTCAAGGACACTGAAGCTTTCTTT; CDR3aa: CASGFRGLKDTEAFF; v_gene: TRBV12-5; d_gene: -; len: 15; abundance: -; j_gene: TRBJ1-1
CDR3nt: TGTGCCAGCAGTCCTCAGGGGGGTTACGAGCAGTACTTC; CDR3aa: CASSPQGGYEQYF; v_gene: TRBV12-3/TRBV12-4; d_gene: -; len: 13; abundance: -; j_gene: TRBJ2-7
CDR3nt: TGTGCCAGCAGCCTCCAGCGGGGGTGGACAGATACGCAGTATTTT; CDR3aa: CASSLQRGWTDTQYF; v_gene: TRBV3-1/TRBV3-2; d_gene: TRBD2; len: 15; abundance: -; j_gene: TRBJ2-3
CDR3nt: TGTGCCAGCAGTTTACAGGTGAACACTGAAGCTTTCTTT; CDR3aa: CASSLQVNTEAFF; v_gene: TRBV7-6; d_gene: -; len: 13; abundance: -; j_gene: TRBJ1-1
CDR3nt: TGTGCCAGCAGTGCGAGGACAGGGGGTCAGCCCCAGCATTTT; CDR3aa: CASSARTGGQPQHF; v_gene: TRBV2; d_gene: TRBD1; len: 14; abundance: -; j_gene: TRBJ1-5
CDR3nt: TGTGCCAGCAGCCCAACAGGGTATGGGGAAGCTTTCTTT; CDR3aa: CASSPTGYGEAFF; v_gene: TRBV7-6; d_gene: -; len: 13; abundance: -; j_gene: TRBJ1-1
CDR3nt: TGTGCCAGCAGTTCGCAGGGCACCGCTGAAGCTTTCTTT; CDR3aa: CASSSQGTAEAFF; v_gene: TRBV6-6; d_gene: -; len: 13; abundance: -; j_gene: TRBJ1-1
CDR3nt: TGTGCCAGCAGCTTGGACAGGGGAGGTCAGCCCCAGCATTTT; CDR3aa: CASSLDRGGQPQHF; v_gene: TRBV7-8; d_gene: TRBD1; len: 14; abundance: once; j_gene: TRBJ1-5
CDR3nt: TGTGCCAGCAGGGGACAGGGGATGGGCTATGGCTACACCTTC; CDR3aa: CASRGQGMGYGYTF; v_gene: TRBV13; d_gene: TRBD1; len: 14; abundance: -; j_gene: TRBJ1-2
CDR3nt: TGTGCCAGCAGGAATGGACGAGCGAGGGAAGGCTACACCTTC; CDR3aa: CASRNGRAREGYTF; v_gene: TRBV28; d_gene: -; len: 14; abundance: -; j_gene: TRBJ1-2
CDR3nt: TGTGCCAGCAGTTCCGGGACAGGGTCCTACGAGCAGTACTTC; CDR3aa: CASSSGTGSYEQYF; v_gene: TRBV28; d_gene: TRBD1; len: 14; abundance: -; j_gene: TRBJ2-7
CDR3nt: TGTGCCAGCAGTCAAGGGGATCATGAAAAACTGTTTTTT; CDR3aa: CASSQGDHEKLFF; v_gene: TRBV5-4; d_gene: -; len: 13; abundance: -; j_gene: TRBJ1-4
CDR3nt: TGCAGTGCTAGTAGGACTAGCGGGCGCACCGGGGAGCTGTTTTTT; CDR3aa: CSASRTSGRTGELFF; v_gene: TRBV20-1; d_gene: TRBD2; len: 15; abundance: -; j_gene: TRBJ2-2
CDR3nt: TGCGCCAGCAGCTTGGTGGGCATAGGCTCCTACGAGCAGTACTTC; CDR3aa: CASSLVGIGSYEQYF; v_gene: TRBV5-1; d_gene: -; len: 15; abundance: few; j_gene: TRBJ2-7
CDR3nt: TGTGCCAGTAGTATAGTCCTAGCGGACCAAGAGACCCAGTACTTC; CDR3aa: CASSIVLADQETQYF; v_gene: TRBV19; d_gene: TRBD2; len: 15; abundance: -; j_gene: TRBJ2-5
CDR3nt: TGCGCCAGCAGCCAGATATGGACAGGGGGAGGCTACACCTTC; CDR3aa: CASSQIWTGGGYTF; v_gene: TRBV4-1; d_gene: TRBD1; len: 14; abundance: -; j_gene: TRBJ1-2
CDR3nt: TGTGCTAGTGGTTTACAGACGGAAAGCAATCAGCCCCAGCATTTT; CDR3aa: CASGLQTESNQPQHF; v_gene: TRBV12-5; d_gene: -; len: 15; abundance: -; j_gene: TRBJ1-5
CDR3nt: TGTGCCAGCAGCGTAGGGGACAGTCCGGGGACCCAGTACTTC; CDR3aa: CASSVGDSPGTQYF; v_gene: TRBV9; d_gene: TRBD1; len: 14; abundance: -; j_gene: TRBJ2-5
CDR3nt: TGTGCCGGGGGGGGCCCCCCCAATCAGCCCCAGCATTTT; CDR3aa: CAGGGPPNQPQHF; v_gene: TRBV2; d_gene: -; len: 13; abundance: -; j_gene: TRBJ1-5
CDR3nt: TGTGCCAGCAGCTTAGGCAGAACTAACTATGGCTACACCTTC; CDR3aa: CASSLGRTNYGYTF; v_gene: TRBV7-2; d_gene: -; len: 14; abundance: -; j_gene: TRBJ1-2
CDR3nt: TGTGCCAGCAGGCGGGACTCTATCACCGGGGAGCTGTTTTTT; CDR3aa: CASRRDSITGELFF; v_gene: TRBV6-5; d_gene: -; len: 14; abundance: -; j_gene: TRBJ2-2
CDR3nt: TGTGCCAGCAGTTTAAATCCGGGGAACACTGAAGCTTTCTTT; CDR3aa: CASSLNPGNTEAFF; v_gene: TRBV27; d_gene: -; len: 14; abundance: once; j_gene: TRBJ1-1
CDR3nt: TGTGCCAGCAGCTATACTGGGCAGCAACTCACTGAAGCTTTCTTT; CDR3aa: CASSYTGQQLTEAFF; v_gene: TRBV11-3; d_gene: -; len: 15; abundance: -; j_gene: TRBJ1-1
CDR3nt: TGTGCCGTCGGACAGGGTATCTGGGACACTGAAGCTTTCTTT; CDR3aa: CAVGQGIWDTEAFF; v_gene: TRBV10-3; d_gene: TRBD1; len: 14; abundance: -; j_gene: TRBJ1-1
CDR3nt: TGTGCCAGCAGCCTGAGCGGGGGGGCGACCTACGAGCAGTACTTC; CDR3aa: CASSLSGGATYEQYF; v_gene: TRBV7-9; d_gene: TRBD2; len: 15; abundance: -; j_gene: TRBJ2-7
CDR3nt: TGTGCCAGCAGCCCTATGGGCCAAGCGGGGGGGCTTGAGACCCAGTACTTC; CDR3aa: CASSPMGQAGGLETQYF; v_gene: TRBV7-3; d_gene: TRBD2; len: 17; abundance: -; j_gene: TRBJ2-5
CDR3nt: TGTGCCAGCACCCGGGATGATAATTCACCCCTCCACTTT; CDR3aa: CASTRDDNSPLHF; v_gene: TRBV6-6; d_gene: -; len: 13; abundance: -; j_gene: TRBJ1-6
CDR3nt: TGTGCCAGCAGTGAGAAATCGGCAGGGAGGACCTTC; CDR3aa: CASSEKSAGRTF; v_gene: TRBV2; d_gene: -; len: 12; abundance: -; j_gene: TRBJ1-2
CDR3nt: TGTGCCAGCAGCAAAGCAGAGGCTGGGGCCAACGTCCTGACTTTC; CDR3aa: CASSKAEAGANVLTF; v_gene: TRBV21-1; d_gene: -; len: 15; abundance: -; j_gene: TRBJ2-6
CDR3nt: TGTGCCAGCGGTTTACCGGGACTACAAGAGACCCAGTACTTC; CDR3aa: CASGLPGLQETQYF; v_gene: TRBV7-8; d_gene: TRBD2; len: 14; abundance: -; j_gene: TRBJ2-5
CDR3nt: TGTGCCAGCAGTGATTGGAGAGCCTACAATGAGCAGTTCTTC; CDR3aa: CASSDWRAYNEQFF; v_gene: TRBV6-1; d_gene: -; len: 14; abundance: -; j_gene: TRBJ2-1
CDR3nt: TGCAGCGTTGTGACAGGGCCCACCGGGGAGCTGTTTTTT; CDR3aa: CSVVTGPTGELFF; v_gene: TRBV29-1; d_gene: TRBD1; len: 13; abundance: -; j_gene: TRBJ2-2
CDR3nt: TGTGCCAGCATTTTAGACAGCTCTGGAAACACCATATATTTT; CDR3aa: CASILDSSGNTIYF; v_gene: TRBV6-5; d_gene: -; len: 14; abundance: -; j_gene: TRBJ1-3